This T cell receptor beta chain was sequenced for a study of T cell repertoires in cytomegalovirus infection. About the study: Public TCR beta signatures provided an indication of both CMV infection and a matching HLA type. Study-wide findings and caveats: HLA-C-restricted, CMV-specific TCR beta clonotypes were dominant ex vivo. Carriage of CMV together with the relevant HLA was identifiable through cumulative public TCR beta family frequency.

The CDR3 consists of 15 residues. Trimming removed 4 bases from V and 13 bases from J; junction bases left unmatched: 18. CDR1 and CDR2 from the germline V gene are SGHTA and FQGNSA. In this sample, this clonotype turned up a few times. Its specificity is unknown. TCRdb recomputed calls from the reads with MiXCR, one row per CDR3 protein. The table records around 570,000 distinct CDR3 sequences, 35% to 50% of them present only once. The material sequenced was cultured PBMCs, taken from culture after CMV antigen stimulation. This clonotype originated in a human donor in good health (CMV status not recorded). Some clones in this sample may be carry-over from other donors' samples. The chain joins TRBV7-2 to TRBJ2-7; 8 nucleotides agree with TRBD2. CDR3 protein: CASSSHSGSEREFYF. CDR3 nucleotide sequence: TGTGCCAGCAGCTCACATAGCGGGTCCGAGCGGGAGTTCTACTTC.